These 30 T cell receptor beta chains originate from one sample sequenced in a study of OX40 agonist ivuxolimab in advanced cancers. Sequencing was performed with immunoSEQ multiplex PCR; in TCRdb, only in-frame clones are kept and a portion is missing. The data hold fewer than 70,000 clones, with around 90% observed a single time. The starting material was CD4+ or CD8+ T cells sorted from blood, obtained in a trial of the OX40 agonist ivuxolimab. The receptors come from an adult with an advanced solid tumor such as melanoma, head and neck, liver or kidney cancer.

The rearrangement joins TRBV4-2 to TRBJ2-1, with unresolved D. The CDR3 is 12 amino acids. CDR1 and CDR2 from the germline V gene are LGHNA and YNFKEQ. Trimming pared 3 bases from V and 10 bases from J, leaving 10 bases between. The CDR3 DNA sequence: TGTGCCAGCAGCCATGGAGTTGCGGAGCAGTTCTTC. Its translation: CASSHGVAEQFF.

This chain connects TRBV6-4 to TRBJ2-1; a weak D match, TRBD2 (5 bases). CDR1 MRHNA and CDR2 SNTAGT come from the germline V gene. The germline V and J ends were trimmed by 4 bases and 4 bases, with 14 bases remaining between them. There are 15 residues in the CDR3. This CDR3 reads CASSVDSGGYNEQFF. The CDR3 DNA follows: TGTGCCAGCAGTGTCGACTCCGGCGGGTACAATGAGCAGTTCTTC.

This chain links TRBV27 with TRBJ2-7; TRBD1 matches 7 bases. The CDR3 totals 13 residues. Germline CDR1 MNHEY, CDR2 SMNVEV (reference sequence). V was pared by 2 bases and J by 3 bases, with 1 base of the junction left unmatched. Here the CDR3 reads CASSLRDSYEQYV. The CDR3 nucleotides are TGTGCCAGCAGTTTACGGGACAGCTACGAGCAGTACGTC.

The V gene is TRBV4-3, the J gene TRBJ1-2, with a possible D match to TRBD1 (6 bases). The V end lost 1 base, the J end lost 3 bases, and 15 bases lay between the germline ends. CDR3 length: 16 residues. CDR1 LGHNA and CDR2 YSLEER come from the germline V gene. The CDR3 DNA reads TGCGCCAGCAGCCAAGGGACAGCAGAGCCCTACTATGGCTACACCTTC. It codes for CASSQGTAEPYYGYTF.

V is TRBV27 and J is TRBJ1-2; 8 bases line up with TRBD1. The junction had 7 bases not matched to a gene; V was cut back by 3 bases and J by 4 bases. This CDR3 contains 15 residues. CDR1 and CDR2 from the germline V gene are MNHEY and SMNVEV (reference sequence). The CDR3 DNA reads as TGTGCCAGCAGTTTCGGACAGGGTGTAGGCTATGGCTACACCTTC. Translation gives CASSFGQGVGYGYTF.

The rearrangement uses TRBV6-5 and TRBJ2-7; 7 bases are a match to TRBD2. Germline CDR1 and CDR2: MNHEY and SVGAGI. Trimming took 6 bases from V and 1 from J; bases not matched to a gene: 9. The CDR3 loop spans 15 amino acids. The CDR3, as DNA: TGTGCCAGCAGCGCGGGATGGGGGGGTTCCTACGAGCAGTACGTC. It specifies CASSAGWGGSYEQYV.

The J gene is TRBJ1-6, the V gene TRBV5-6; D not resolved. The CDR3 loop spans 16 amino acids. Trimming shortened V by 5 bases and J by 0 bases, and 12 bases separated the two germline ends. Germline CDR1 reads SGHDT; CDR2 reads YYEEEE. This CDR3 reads CASRHGESSYNSPLHF. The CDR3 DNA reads TGTGCCAGCAGACACGGGGAGAGCTCCTATAATTCACCCCTCCACTTT.

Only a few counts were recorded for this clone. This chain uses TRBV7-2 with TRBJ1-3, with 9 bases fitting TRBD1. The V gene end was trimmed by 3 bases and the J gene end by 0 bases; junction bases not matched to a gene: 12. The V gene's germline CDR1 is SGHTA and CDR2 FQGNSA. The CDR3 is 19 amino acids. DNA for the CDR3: TGTGCCAGCAGCTTGACAGGGGGTAGTGCCAAAGGCTCTGGAAACACCATATATTTT. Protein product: CASSLTGGSAKGSGNTIYF.

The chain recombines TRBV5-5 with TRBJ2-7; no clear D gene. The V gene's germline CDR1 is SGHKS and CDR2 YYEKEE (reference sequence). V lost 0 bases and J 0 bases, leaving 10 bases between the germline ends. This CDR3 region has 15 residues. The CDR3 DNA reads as TGTGCCAGCAGCTTGGTCCTAGGGATCTCCTACGAGCAGTACGTC. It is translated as CASSLVLGISYEQYV.

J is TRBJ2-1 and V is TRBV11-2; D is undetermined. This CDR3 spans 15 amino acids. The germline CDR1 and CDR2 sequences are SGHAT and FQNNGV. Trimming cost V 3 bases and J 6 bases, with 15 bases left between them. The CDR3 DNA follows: TGTGCCAGCAGCTTGCCTGGGCGCCCACCCAATGAGCAGTTCTTC. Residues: CASSLPGRPPNEQFF. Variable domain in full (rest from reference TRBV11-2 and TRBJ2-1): EAGVAQSPRYKIIEKRQSVAFWCNPISGHATLYWYQQILGQGPKLLIQFQNNGVVDDSQLPKDRFSAERLKGVDSTLKIQPAKLEDSAVYLCASSLPGRPPNEQFFGPGTRLTVL.

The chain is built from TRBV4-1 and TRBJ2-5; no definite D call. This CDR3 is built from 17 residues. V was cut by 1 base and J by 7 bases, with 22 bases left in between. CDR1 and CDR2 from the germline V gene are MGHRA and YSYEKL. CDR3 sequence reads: CASSQVSLSEAWGTQYF. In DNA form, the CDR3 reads TGCGCCAGCAGCCAAGTCTCCCTCTCCGAGGCGTGGGGGACCCAGTACTTC.

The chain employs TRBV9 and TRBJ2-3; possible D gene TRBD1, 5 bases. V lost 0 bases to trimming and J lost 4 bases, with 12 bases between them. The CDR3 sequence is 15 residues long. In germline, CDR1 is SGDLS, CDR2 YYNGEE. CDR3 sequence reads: CASSVAVWGPDTQYF. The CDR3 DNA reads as TGTGCCAGCAGCGTAGCTGTGTGGGGCCCAGATACGCAGTATTTT. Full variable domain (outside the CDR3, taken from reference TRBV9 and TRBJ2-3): DSGVTQTPKHLITATGQRVTLRCSPRSGDLSVYWYQQSLDQGLQFLIQYYNGEERAKGNILERFSAQQFPDLHSELNLSSLELGDSALYFCASSVAVWGPDTQYFGPGTRLTVL.

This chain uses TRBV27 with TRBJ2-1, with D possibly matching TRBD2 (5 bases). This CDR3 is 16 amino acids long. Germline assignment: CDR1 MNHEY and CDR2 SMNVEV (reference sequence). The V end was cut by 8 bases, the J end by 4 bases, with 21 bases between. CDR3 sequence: CASAPAGWIAYNEQFF. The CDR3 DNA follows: TGTGCCAGCGCCCCCGCGGGTTGGATCGCATACAATGAGCAGTTCTTC.

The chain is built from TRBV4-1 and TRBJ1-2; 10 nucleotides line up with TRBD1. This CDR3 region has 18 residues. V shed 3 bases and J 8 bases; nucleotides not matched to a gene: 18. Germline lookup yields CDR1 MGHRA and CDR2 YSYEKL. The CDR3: CASSQSPGGTGVLHGYTF. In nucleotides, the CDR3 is TGCGCCAGCAGCCAGAGTCCCGGCGGGACAGGGGTACTACACGGCTACACCTTC.

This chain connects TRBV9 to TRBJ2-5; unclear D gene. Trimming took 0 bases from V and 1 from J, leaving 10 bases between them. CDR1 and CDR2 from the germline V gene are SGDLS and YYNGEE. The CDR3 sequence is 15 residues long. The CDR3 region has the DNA TGTGCCAGCAGCGTAGTATCCGGCGGCCAAGAGACCCAGTACTTC. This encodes CASSVVSGGQETQYF.

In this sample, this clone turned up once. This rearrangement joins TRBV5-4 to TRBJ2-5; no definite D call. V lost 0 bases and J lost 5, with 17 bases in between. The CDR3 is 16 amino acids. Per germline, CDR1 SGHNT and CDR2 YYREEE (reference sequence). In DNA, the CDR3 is TGTGCCAGCAGCTTGGCCAGTCACAGAGGCCGCGAGACCCAGTACTTC. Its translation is CASSLASHRGRETQYF.

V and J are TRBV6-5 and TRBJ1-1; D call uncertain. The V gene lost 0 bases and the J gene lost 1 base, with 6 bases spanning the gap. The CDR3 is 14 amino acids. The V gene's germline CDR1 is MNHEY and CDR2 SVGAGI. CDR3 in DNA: TGTGCCAGCAGTTACTCGTCGTGGAACACTGAAGCTTTCTTT. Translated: CASSYSSWNTEAFF.

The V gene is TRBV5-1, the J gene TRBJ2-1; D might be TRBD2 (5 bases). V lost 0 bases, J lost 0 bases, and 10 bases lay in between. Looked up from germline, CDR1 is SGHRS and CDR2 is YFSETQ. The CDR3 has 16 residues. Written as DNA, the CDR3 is TGCGCCAGCAGCTTGGCCAGCGGAAGCTCCTACAATGAGCAGTTCTTC. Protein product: CASSLASGSSYNEQFF.

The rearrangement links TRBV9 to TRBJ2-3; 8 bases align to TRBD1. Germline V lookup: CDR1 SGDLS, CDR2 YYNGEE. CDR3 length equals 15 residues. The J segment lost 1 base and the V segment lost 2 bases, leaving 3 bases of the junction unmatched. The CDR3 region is CASSVAGGGTDTQYF. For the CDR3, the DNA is TGTGCCAGCAGCGTCGCAGGGGGCGGCACAGATACGCAGTATTTT.

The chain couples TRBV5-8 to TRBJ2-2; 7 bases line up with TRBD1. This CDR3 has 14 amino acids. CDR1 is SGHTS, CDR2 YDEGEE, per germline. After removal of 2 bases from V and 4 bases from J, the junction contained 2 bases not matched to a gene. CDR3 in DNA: TGTGCCAGCAGCTTAAGGGGGCTCACCGGGGAGCTGTTTTTT. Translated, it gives CASSLRGLTGELFF.

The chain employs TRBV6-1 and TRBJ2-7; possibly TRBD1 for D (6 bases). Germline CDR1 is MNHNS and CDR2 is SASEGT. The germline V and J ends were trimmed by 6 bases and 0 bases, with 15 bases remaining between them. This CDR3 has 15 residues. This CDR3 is CASRTGTKHSYEQYV. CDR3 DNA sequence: TGTGCCAGCAGAACCGGGACAAAACACTCCTACGAGCAGTACGTC.

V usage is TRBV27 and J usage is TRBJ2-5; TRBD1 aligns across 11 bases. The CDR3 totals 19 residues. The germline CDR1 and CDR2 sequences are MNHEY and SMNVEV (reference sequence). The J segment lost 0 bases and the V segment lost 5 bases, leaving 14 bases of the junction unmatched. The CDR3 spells CASSLLNGQGAQYQETQYF. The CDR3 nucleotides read TGTGCCAGCAGTCTACTAAATGGACAGGGGGCGCAGTACCAAGAGACCCAGTACTTC.

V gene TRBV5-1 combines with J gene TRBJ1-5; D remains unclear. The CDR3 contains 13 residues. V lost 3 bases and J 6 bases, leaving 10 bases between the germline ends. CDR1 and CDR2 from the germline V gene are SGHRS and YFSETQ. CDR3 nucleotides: TGCGCCAGCAGCTGGCCCATGGGTCAGCCCCAGCATTTT. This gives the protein CASSWPMGQPQHF.

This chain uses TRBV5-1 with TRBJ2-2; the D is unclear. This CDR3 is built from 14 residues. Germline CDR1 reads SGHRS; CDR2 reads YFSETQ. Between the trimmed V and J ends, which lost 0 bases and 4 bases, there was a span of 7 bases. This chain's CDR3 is CASSLVPFTGELFF. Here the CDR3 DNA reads TGCGCCAGCAGCTTGGTTCCGTTCACCGGGGAGCTGTTTTTT.

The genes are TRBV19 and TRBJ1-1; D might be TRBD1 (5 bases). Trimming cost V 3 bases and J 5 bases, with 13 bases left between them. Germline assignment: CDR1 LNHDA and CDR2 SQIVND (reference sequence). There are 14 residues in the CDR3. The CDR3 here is CASSIQGFGTEAFF. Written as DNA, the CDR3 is TGTGCCAGTAGTATCCAGGGATTTGGGACTGAAGCTTTCTTT.

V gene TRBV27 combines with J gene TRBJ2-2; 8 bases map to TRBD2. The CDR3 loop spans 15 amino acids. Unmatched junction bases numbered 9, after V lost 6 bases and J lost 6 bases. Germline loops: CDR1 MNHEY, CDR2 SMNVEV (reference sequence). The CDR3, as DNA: TGTGCCAGCAGAACCACGACTAGCGTTGCCGGGGAGCTGTTTTTT. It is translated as CASRTTTSVAGELFF.

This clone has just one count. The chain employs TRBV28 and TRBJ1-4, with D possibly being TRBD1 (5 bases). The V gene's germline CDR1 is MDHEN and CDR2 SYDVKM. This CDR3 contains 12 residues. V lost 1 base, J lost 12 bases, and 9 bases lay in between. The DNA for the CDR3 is TGTGCCAGCAGTTTATTGGGCAGGGAACTGTTTTTT. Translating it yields CASSLLGRELFF.

The CDR3 protein is CASASGTARDQPQHF. In DNA, the CDR3 is TGTGCCAGCGCATCGGGTACGGCCCGGGATCAGCCCCAGCATTTT. The chain links TRBV7-9 to TRBJ1-5; the D is unclear. Deletions cut 8 bases from V and 5 bases from J, with 19 bases between. The CDR3 has 15 residues. Germline-derived CDR1 and CDR2 are SEHNR and FQNEAQ (reference sequence).

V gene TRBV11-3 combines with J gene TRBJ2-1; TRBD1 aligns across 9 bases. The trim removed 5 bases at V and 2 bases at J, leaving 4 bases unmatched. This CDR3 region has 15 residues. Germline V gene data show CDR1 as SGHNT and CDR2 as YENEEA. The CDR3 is CASSQGQGPYNEQFF. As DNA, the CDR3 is TGTGCCAGCAGCCAAGGACAGGGGCCCTACAATGAGCAGTTCTTC.

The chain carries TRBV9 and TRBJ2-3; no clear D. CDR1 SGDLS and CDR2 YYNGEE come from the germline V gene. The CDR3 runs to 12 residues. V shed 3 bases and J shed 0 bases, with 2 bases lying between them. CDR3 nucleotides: TGTGCCAGCAGCGGAAGCACAGATACGCAGTATTTT. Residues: CASSGSTDTQYF.